The following is a T cell receptor (beta chain) sequence with its context. This specimen belongs to a study of shared clonotypes between healthy human individuals. TCRdb keeps only in-frame clones here, not all; method: immunoSEQ multiplex PCR. The sample lists about 1 million clones, roughly 80% occurring once. The CDR3 sequence is 12 residues long. V lost 5 bases to trimming and J lost 7 bases, with 12 bases between them. Per the germline V gene, CDR1 is SGHRS and CDR2 is YFSETQ. This rearrangement joins TRBV5-1 to TRBJ2-5; D may be TRBD2 (6 bases). The receptor was isolated from a man aged 18 to 30 in good health. Specimen: memory CD4+ T cells sorted from blood. Subset indicated: CD45RA-negative fraction. As DNA, the CDR3 is TGCGCCAGCAGGATCCCGGAGGGGACCCAGTACTTC. Its translation: CASRIPEGTQYF.